This section outlines one T cell receptor (beta chain) sequence together with its context. The record originates from a study of shared clonotypes between healthy human individuals. Amplification in unsorted PBMC replicate PCRs started from around 330 ng DNA, which equals 30,000 to 35,000 T cell genomes. Per the authors' pipeline: ImmunoSEQ yielded junction-only sequences lacking quality scores, so filtering differed. Sequencing was performed with immunoSEQ multiplex PCR; in TCRdb, only in-frame clones are kept and a portion is missing. V, J and clone size reflect that table, while D and trimming were determined from the DNA. In the table there are around 500,000 clones, approximately 84% of which are singletons. Donors included only healthy HIV-negative adults lacking recent acute infections or vaccinations. Only Caucasian adults living in Nashville, Tennessee made up the donor group. In germline, CDR1 is SGHDT, CDR2 YYEEEE. There are 17 residues in the CDR3. V gave up 3 bases and J gave up 0 bases, with 16 bases separating them.

The sample comprised PBMCs. The receptor comes from a middle-aged woman in good health. Some clones in this sample may be carry-over from other donors' samples. This rearrangement joins TRBV5-6 to TRBJ2-1; D is perhaps TRBD2 (5 bases). This CDR3 reads CASSWGVVTNSYNEQFF. As DNA, the CDR3 is TGTGCCAGCAGCTGGGGAGTAGTGACTAACTCCTACAATGAGCAGTTCTTC. The whole variable domain, filled in from reference TRBV5-6 and TRBJ2-1, reads DAGVTQSPTHLIKTRGQQVTLRCSPKSGHDTVSWYQQALGQGPQFIFQYYEEEERQRGNFPDRFSGHQFPNYSSELNVNALLLGDSALYLCASSWGVVTNSYNEQFFGPGTRLTVL.